Below are 20 T cell receptor beta chains sequenced from a single sample in a study of early T cells in non-severe SARS-CoV-2 infection. TCRdb reprocessed the 5' RACE reads via MiXCR and lists one record per CDR3 protein. This sample has about 79,000 distinct CDR3 sequences, with 11% found just once. The sample comprised whole blood. These receptors were collected from an adult who was a healthcare worker with PCR-confirmed SARS-CoV-2 infection or an uninfected control (not recorded which).

This clonotype occurred a few times. This chain connects TRBV5-4 to TRBJ1-6, with D possibly matching TRBD1 (6 bases). V was trimmed by 4 bases and J by 4 bases, leaving 12 bases between them. CDR3 length: 15 amino acids. Germline V CDR1 and CDR2: SGHNT, YYREEE (reference sequence). DNA of the CDR3: TGTGCCAGCAGCGAGGAACAGGGTTATAATTCACCCCTCCACTTT. It yields the protein CASSEEQGYNSPLHF. The full variable domain, completed using reference TRBV5-4 and TRBJ1-6, is ETGVTQSPTHLIKTRGQQVTLRCSSQSGHNTVSWYQQALGQGPQFIFQYYREEENGRGNFPPRFSGLQFPNYSSELNVNALELDDSALYLCASSEEQGYNSPLHFGNGTRLTVT.

The sample holds a few counts of this clonotype. The chain recombines TRBV7-9 with TRBJ2-1, with TRBD2 matching 10 bases. This CDR3 has 20 residues. Germline values: CDR1 SEHNR, CDR2 FQNEAQ (reference sequence). V lost 3 bases, J lost 0 bases, and 14 bases stayed unmatched. The CDR3 coding sequence is TGTGCCAGCAGCTTCGCATCTAGCGGGGGAGTTTCGAGCTCCTACAATGAGCAGTTCTTC. The encoded protein is CASSFASSGGVSSSYNEQFF.

This clonotype has only one observation. The chain employs TRBV6-6 and TRBJ2-7; D gene uncertain. This CDR3 is 12 amino acids long. The V gene's germline CDR1 is MNHNY and CDR2 SVGAGI (reference sequence). V lost 2 bases and J lost 8, with 10 bases in between. CDR3 protein: CASSYGLEKQYF. CDR3 DNA sequence: TGTGCCAGCAGTTACGGGTTAGAGAAGCAGTACTTC.

This clonotype was picked up a small number of times. CDR3 nucleotides: TGTGCCAGCAGCCAAGGAATACAGCATAGCAATCAGCCCCAGCATTTT. Its translation is CASSQGIQHSNQPQHF. The chain carries TRBV3-1 and TRBJ1-5; D is ambiguous. The CDR3 extends over 16 amino acids. CDR1 is LGHDT, CDR2 YNNKEL, per germline (reference sequence). V shed 1 base and J shed 0 bases, with 10 bases lying between them.

This clonotype came up many times. J is TRBJ1-4 and V is TRBV6-5; 8 bases line up with TRBD1. The germline V gene has CDR1 MNHEY and CDR2 SVGAGI. CDR3 length equals 13 residues. Losses at the gene ends were 5 bases for V and 5 bases for J; bases not matched to a gene: 1. The CDR3 DNA is TGTGCCAGCAGTGGGACAGGAAATGAAAAACTGTTTTTT. This encodes CASSGTGNEKLFF.

Details on this clonotype: This may come from a read error, since a much larger clone is one base off. The J gene is TRBJ2-7, the V gene TRBV6-5; no firm D call. The germline V gene encodes CDR1 MNHEY and CDR2 SVGAGI. This CDR3 comprises 11 residues. CDR3 bases: TGTGCCAGCAGTCACTCCACTGAGCAGTGCTTC. Translating gives CASSHSTEQCF.

This chain connects TRBV25-1 to TRBJ1-1; D is uncertain. The CDR3 runs 14 residues. Trimming took off 6 bases at V and 0 bases at J, with 11 bases between the two ends. Looked up from germline, CDR1 is MGHDK and CDR2 is SYGVNS. The CDR3 coding sequence is TGTGCCAGCAGACAAGACACAGTGAACACTGAAGCTTTCTTT. As protein: CASRQDTVNTEAFF.

The chain uses TRBV4-2 and TRBJ2-1, with 11 bases aligning to TRBD2. CDR3 length: 16 amino acids. Trimming removed 0 bases from V and 2 bases from J; junction bases left unmatched: 0. Germline CDR1 LGHNA, CDR2 YNFKEQ. The CDR3 protein is CASSQDSGGAYNEQFF. The DNA for the CDR3 is TGTGCCAGCAGCCAAGATAGCGGGGGGGCCTACAATGAGCAGTTCTTC.

This clonotype was counted many times. The chain is built from TRBV18 and TRBJ1-5; perhaps TRBD1 as D (5 bases). Germline V gives CDR1 KGHSH, CDR2 LQKENI. Between the trimmed V and J ends, which lost 1 base and 4 bases, there was a span of 11 bases. This CDR3 region has 15 residues. The CDR3 nucleotides read TGTGCCAGCTCACCACGGGGGGAAGCAAATCAGCCCCAGCATTTT. Translating gives CASSPRGEANQPQHF.

This clonotype appeared many times. CDR3 in DNA: TGTGCCAGCAGCTTAAGGTGGCGGGGGCGCGCTACAGATACGCAGTATTTT. Translated, it gives CASSLRWRGRATDTQYF. The chain links TRBV13 to TRBJ2-3; maybe TRBD2 (7 bases). Germline V gives CDR1 PRHDT, CDR2 FYEKMQ (reference sequence). This CDR3 contains 17 residues. With 2 bases removed from V and 3 bases from J, the gap between germline ends came to 18 bases.

This clonotype has just a few counts. The chain links TRBV4-2 to TRBJ1-5; no clear D. Germline V lookup: CDR1 LGHNA, CDR2 YNFKEQ. With 0 bases removed from V and 0 bases from J, the gap between germline ends came to 6 bases. This CDR3 is 15 amino acids long. In DNA, the CDR3 is TGTGCCAGCAGCCAAGAACGCGCTAGCAATCAGCCCCAGCATTTT. It is translated as CASSQERASNQPQHF.

This clonotype was detected only a few times. This chain joins TRBV7-6 and TRBJ2-7, with D perhaps TRBD1 or TRBD2 (6 bases each). The CDR3 loop spans 15 amino acids. Trimming left V 1 base short and J 2 bases short, with 12 bases between. Germline CDR1 is SGHVS and CDR2 is FNYEAQ. CDR3: CASSLGGGYAYEQYF. CDR3 nucleotide sequence: TGTGCCAGCAGCTTAGGAGGGGGGTACGCCTACGAGCAGTACTTC.

Only a few counts were recorded for this clonotype. V and J are TRBV7-6 and TRBJ2-1; 7 bases are shared with TRBD2. After removal of 5 bases from V and 6 bases from J, the junction contained 7 bases not matched to a gene. Germline loops: CDR1 SGHVS, CDR2 FNYEAQ. The CDR3 has 14 amino acids. The CDR3 here is CASSPGLAVNEQFF. The CDR3 DNA sequence: TGTGCCAGCAGCCCGGGGCTAGCGGTCAATGAGCAGTTCTTC.

The chain links TRBV9 to TRBJ2-1, with 7 nucleotides matching TRBD1. The CDR3 has 15 amino acids. Losses at the gene ends were 4 bases for V and 1 base for J; bases not matched to a gene: 5. Germline lookup yields CDR1 SGDLS and CDR2 YYNGEE. The CDR3 protein is CASSTTGSSYNEQFF. The CDR3 nucleotides are TGTGCCAGCAGCACGACAGGGAGTTCCTACAATGAGCAGTTCTTC.

A few counts support this clonotype. This chain connects TRBV14 to TRBJ2-1; 13 bases are a match to TRBD2. With V trimmed by 4 bases and J by 9 bases, 3 bases remained unmatched. CDR1 is SGHDN, CDR2 FVKESK, per germline. This CDR3 region has 14 residues. The CDR3 DNA reads as TGTGCCAGCAGCCCGGGACTAGCGGGGAGTGAGCAGTTCTTC. Amino acid sequence: CASSPGLAGSEQFF. The variable domain in full, with the rest retrieved from reference TRBV14 and TRBJ2-1, is EAGVTQFPSHSVIEKGQTVTLRCDPISGHDNLYWYRRVMGKEIKFLLHFVKESKQDESGMPNNRFLAERTGGTYSTLKVQPAELEDSGVYFCASSPGLAGSEQFFGPGTRLTVL.

The V gene is TRBV7-9, the J gene TRBJ1-1; perhaps TRBD1 as D (6 bases). This CDR3 has 15 amino acids. V lost 0 bases to trimming and J lost 1 base, with 9 bases between them. Germline CDR1 reads SEHNR; CDR2 reads FQNEAQ (reference sequence). CDR3 protein: CASSLATGPNTEAFF. The CDR3 coding sequence is TGTGCCAGCAGCTTAGCGACAGGACCGAACACTGAAGCTTTCTTT.

In this sample, this clonotype turned up a few times. The junction does not match germline at one end; this may be a read error. The chain has TRBV7-7 and TRBJ2-3; 11 positions match TRBD2. The V gene's germline CDR1 is SSHAT and CDR2 FNYEAQ (reference sequence). The CDR3 runs 15 residues. As DNA, the CDR3 is TGTGCTAGCAGCCAACTAGCGGGGGCAACAGATACGCAGTATTTT. It codes for CASSQLAGATDTQYF.

This clonotype came up a few times. This chain links TRBV6-2 or TRBV6-3 with TRBJ1-2; D may be TRBD1 (5 bases). The CDR3 is made up of 17 amino acids. Germline loops: CDR1 MNHEY, CDR2 SVGEGT. Trimming pared 5 bases from V and 4 bases from J, leaving 23 bases between. The CDR3 loop is CASSPSPFRAPGYGYTF. CDR3 coding DNA: TGTGCCAGCAGTCCATCCCCTTTCAGGGCCCCCGGCTATGGCTACACCTTC.

Only a few counts were recorded for this clonotype. This chain links TRBV5-1 with TRBJ1-1; D is unclear. This CDR3 has 13 residues. Germline CDR1 SGHRS, CDR2 YFSETQ. V lost 0 bases and J 3 bases, leaving 6 bases between the germline ends. The chain's CDR3 is CASSLALDTEAFF. The CDR3, as DNA: TGCGCCAGCAGCTTGGCCCTTGACACTGAAGCTTTCTTT.

This clonotype was recorded at least ten times. The rearrangement links TRBV20-1 to TRBJ2-3; TRBD2 matches at 8 bases. The germline gives CDR1 DFQATT, CDR2 SNEGSKA (reference sequence). Trimming at V came to 0 bases and at J to 0 bases, leaving 5 bases not matched to a gene. The CDR3 contains 16 residues. The chain's CDR3 is CSARDPAGVSTDTQYF. In DNA, the CDR3 is TGCAGTGCTAGAGACCCAGCGGGGGTCAGCACAGATACGCAGTATTTT.